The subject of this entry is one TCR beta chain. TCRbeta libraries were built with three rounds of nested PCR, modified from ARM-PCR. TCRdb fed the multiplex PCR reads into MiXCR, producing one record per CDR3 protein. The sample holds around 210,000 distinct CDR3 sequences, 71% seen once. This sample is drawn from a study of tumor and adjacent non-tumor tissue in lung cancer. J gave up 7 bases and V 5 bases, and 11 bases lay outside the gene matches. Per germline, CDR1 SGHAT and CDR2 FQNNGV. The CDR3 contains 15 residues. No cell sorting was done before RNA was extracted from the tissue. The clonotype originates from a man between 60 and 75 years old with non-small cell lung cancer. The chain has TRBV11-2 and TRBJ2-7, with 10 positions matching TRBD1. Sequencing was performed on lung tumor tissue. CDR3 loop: CASSTTGGITNEQYF. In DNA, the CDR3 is TGTGCCAGCAGCACGACAGGGGGCATCACCAATGAGCAGTACTTC.